The 12 T cell receptor beta chains presented below share a single source sample, sequenced in a study of CD8 T cells in Susac syndrome. RNA in amounts of roughly 0.5 to 1 ug was reverse transcribed with random hexamers. TCRdb reprocessed the immunoSEQ multiplex PCR reads via MiXCR and lists one record per CDR3 protein. The sample consists of over 80,000 distinct CDR3 sequences, roughly 93% of them appearing once. The sample taken for sequencing was CD8+ T cells from PBMCs. The receptors here all came from a human donor in good health.

V is TRBV5-6 and J is TRBJ1-4; tentative D call: TRBD1 (5 bases). From germline, CDR1 is SGHDT and CDR2 YYEEEE. With 2 bases removed from V and 5 bases from J, the gap between germline ends came to 10 bases. There are 14 residues in the CDR3. The CDR3 DNA reads as TGTGCCAGCAGCTTCGGGGACGGGAATGAAAAACTGTTTTTT. This encodes CASSFGDGNEKLFF.

This clonotype was seen only once. The chain is built from TRBV10-3 and TRBJ1-2; D remains unclear. The CDR3 sequence is 12 residues long. The V end lost 2 bases, the J end lost 8 bases, and 9 bases lay between the germline ends. Per germline, CDR1 ENHRY and CDR2 SYGVKD. CDR3 residues: CAISEVLGGYTF. The CDR3 nucleotides are TGTGCCATCAGTGAGGTCCTGGGGGGCTACACCTTC.

J is TRBJ2-1 and V is TRBV6-2 or TRBV6-3, with 10 bases identical to TRBD1. V lost 2 bases and J lost 2; bases outside the gene matches: 6. Germline V gene sequence: CDR1 MNHEY, CDR2 SVGEGT. The CDR3 runs to 17 residues. The DNA of the CDR3 is TGTGCCAGCAGTTACGAGCGGGACAGGGGACCCTACAATGAGCAGTTCTTC. Translating it yields CASSYERDRGPYNEQFF.

The V and J genes are TRBV30 and TRBJ2-7, with 8 bases lining up with TRBD2. Germline V CDR1 and CDR2: GTSNPN, SVGIG (reference sequence). After removal of 2 bases from V and 2 bases from J, the junction contained 5 bases not matched to a gene. There are 14 residues in the CDR3. The CDR3 region is CAWSPSGGTYEQYF. For the CDR3, the DNA is TGTGCCTGGAGTCCATCGGGGGGGACCTACGAGCAGTACTTC.

This clonotype appeared a single time. The chain uses TRBV19 and TRBJ2-7, with D possibly being TRBD1 or TRBD2 (5 bases each). CDR1 LNHDA and CDR2 SQIVND come from the germline V gene (reference sequence). Trimming stripped 2 bases from V and 3 bases from J, with 8 bases between. This CDR3 has 13 amino acids. CDR3 sequence reads: CASSIWGFYEQYF. The DNA of the CDR3 is TGTGCCAGTAGTATATGGGGGTTCTACGAGCAGTACTTC. Using reference TRBV19 and TRBJ2-7 for the parts outside the CDR3, the full variable domain is DGGITQSPKYLFRKEGQNVTLSCEQNLNHDAMYWYRQDPGQGLRLIYYSQIVNDFQKGDIAEGYSVSREKKESFPLTVTSAQKNPTAFYLCASSIWGFYEQYFGPGTRLTVT.

This clonotype was counted once. The chain has TRBV2 and TRBJ2-4, with 10 nucleotides matching TRBD1. The CDR3 is made up of 17 amino acids. Germline-derived CDR1 and CDR2 are SNHLY and FYNNEI. With V trimmed by 6 bases and J by 0 bases, 8 bases remained unmatched. The CDR3 nucleotides read TGTGCCAGCAGACTTCCGGGACAGGGGCTAGCCAAAAACATTCAGTACTTC. It encodes CASRLPGQGLAKNIQYF.

The V gene is TRBV7-9, the J gene TRBJ1-2; 10 nucleotides line up with TRBD1. Germline trimming cut 5 bases from V and 3 bases from J; bases unmatched to any gene: 3. The CDR3 sequence is 14 residues long. CDR1 and CDR2 (germline): SEHNR, FQNEAQ (reference sequence). For the CDR3, the DNA is TGTGCCAGCAGCCCCGGGACAGGGGACTATGGCTACACCTTC. It translates to CASSPGTGDYGYTF.

CDR3 sequence reads: CASSDRQGKTGELFF. CDR3 nucleotides: TGTGCCAGCAGCGATCGACAGGGAAAGACCGGGGAGCTGTTTTTT. This chain links TRBV9 with TRBJ2-2; TRBD1 aligns across 7 bases. Germline V lookup: CDR1 SGDLS, CDR2 YYNGEE. V gave up 3 bases and J gave up 5 bases; unmatched junction bases: 7. This CDR3 is 15 amino acids long. The variable domain in full, completed from reference TRBV9 and TRBJ2-2, reads DSGVTQTPKHLITATGQRVTLRCSPRSGDLSVYWYQQSLDQGLQFLIQYYNGEERAKGNILERFSAQQFPDLHSELNLSSLELGDSALYFCASSDRQGKTGELFFGEGSRLTVL.

The count of this clonotype is one. J is TRBJ1-5 and V is TRBV19; no definite D call. Trimming removed 3 bases at V and 5 bases at J, with 14 bases between. There are 15 residues in the CDR3. Per the germline V gene, CDR1 is LNHDA and CDR2 is SQIVND (reference sequence). CDR3 sequence (DNA): TGTGCCAGTAGTATCTCGTCCGGGGTCTATCAGCCCCAGCATTTT. Its protein product is CASSISSGVYQPQHF.

The chain is built from TRBV7-8 and TRBJ2-4; a weak D match, TRBD1 (6 bases). CDR1 SGHVS and CDR2 FQNEAQ come from the germline V gene. The CDR3 runs 15 residues. V was trimmed by 5 bases and J by 3 bases, leaving 14 bases between them. CDR3 residues: CASSPLDRSKNIQYF. The CDR3 region has the DNA TGTGCCAGCAGCCCCTTAGACAGGAGCAAAAACATTCAGTACTTC.

The chain has TRBV20-1 and TRBJ2-7; 10 bases agree with TRBD1. CDR1 and CDR2 (germline): DFQATT, SNEGSKA (reference sequence). V lost 0 bases to trimming and J lost 4 bases; unmatched junction nucleotides: 9. The CDR3 length is 16 residues. The CDR3 reads CSARERDRGGLYEQYF. The CDR3 nucleotides are TGCAGTGCTAGAGAAAGGGACAGGGGTGGGCTGTACGAGCAGTACTTC.

The rearrangement joins TRBV7-9 to TRBJ2-7; possibly TRBD2 for D (5 bases). CDR1 and CDR2 (germline): SEHNR, FQNEAQ (reference sequence). CDR3 size: 15 residues. Between the trimmed V and J ends, which lost 2 bases and 0 bases, there was a span of 11 bases. CDR3: CASSLYTGSSYEQYF. The CDR3 DNA is TGTGCCAGCAGCTTATATACTGGGAGCTCCTACGAGCAGTACTTC.